This T cell receptor beta chain was retrieved from a study of Ad26.COV2.S vaccination and SARS-CoV-2 variants. Study in general: Dosing was one shot or two shots 56 days apart. Study outcomes and limitations: Analyses of TCR breadth and depth may have underestimated total T cell responses.

Trimming cost V 4 bases and J 2 bases, with 5 bases left between them. The CDR3 runs to 13 residues. Germline CDR1 reads LGHDT; CDR2 reads YNNKEL (reference sequence). Some clones are missing from TCRdb's copy, which holds only in-frame ones; the method was immunoSEQ multiplex PCR. The sample contains 200,000 to 250,000 clones, more than 75% of which appear only once. This clone appeared once. Its antigen is unidentified. The treatment: over 15 received Ad26.COV2.S at low or high dose, single or two shots; a few received placebo; per-sample allocation not given. Sample collection was performed on day 63 after the first vaccine or placebo injection. Based in Boston, the donor was an adult of 18-55 years. The vaccine antigen was prefusion-stabilized Wuhan SARS-CoV-2 spike.

The V and J genes are TRBV3-1 (or the pseudogene TRBV3-2) and TRBJ2-2; D is unresolved. The sample consisted of peripheral blood, taken in a trial of Ad26.COV2.S vaccine versus placebo. The clonotype comes from a person between 18 and 65 years old who received the Ad26.COV2.S COVID-19 vaccine or a placebo. The CDR3 here is CASSLINTGELFF. CDR3 nucleotides: TGTGCCAGCAGCCTAATCAACACCGGGGAGCTGTTTTTT.